This T cell receptor beta chain is from a study of shared clonotypes between healthy human individuals. This clone was recorded a few times. Deep level was the assay's run setting. Method: immunoSEQ multiplex PCR; TCRdb's copy keeps in-frame clones and lacks some. The data contain roughly 1,000,000 clones, roughly 74% of them singletons. With 0 bases removed from V and 0 bases from J, the gap between germline ends came to 7 bases. The CDR3 covers 15 residues. CDR1 is ENHRY and CDR2 is SYGVKD in the germline V gene. The specimen sequenced was memory CD4+ T cells from PBMCs. Regarding subset: CD45RA-negative fraction. V gene TRBV10-3 combines with J gene TRBJ2-3, with D uncertain. The sequence was collected from a man between 18 and 29 years old in good health. Some clones in this sample may be carry-over from other donors' samples. CDR3 in DNA: TGTGCCATCAGTGAGTCTACCGCTAGCACAGATACGCAGTATTTT. Protein sequence: CAISESTASTDTQYF.